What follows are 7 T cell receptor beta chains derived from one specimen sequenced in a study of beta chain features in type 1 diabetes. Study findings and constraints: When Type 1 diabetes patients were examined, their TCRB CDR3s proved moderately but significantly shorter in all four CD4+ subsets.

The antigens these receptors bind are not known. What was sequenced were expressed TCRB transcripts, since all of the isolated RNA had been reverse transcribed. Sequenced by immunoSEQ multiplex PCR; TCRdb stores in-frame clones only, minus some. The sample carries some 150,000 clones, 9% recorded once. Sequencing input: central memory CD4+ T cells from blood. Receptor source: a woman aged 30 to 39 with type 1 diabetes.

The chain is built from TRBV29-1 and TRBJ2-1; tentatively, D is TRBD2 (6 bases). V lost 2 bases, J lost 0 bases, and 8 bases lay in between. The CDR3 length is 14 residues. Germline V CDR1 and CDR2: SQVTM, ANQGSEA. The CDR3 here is CSVEYGSSYNEQFF. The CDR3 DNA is TGCAGCGTTGAATACGGGAGCTCCTACAATGAGCAGTTCTTC.

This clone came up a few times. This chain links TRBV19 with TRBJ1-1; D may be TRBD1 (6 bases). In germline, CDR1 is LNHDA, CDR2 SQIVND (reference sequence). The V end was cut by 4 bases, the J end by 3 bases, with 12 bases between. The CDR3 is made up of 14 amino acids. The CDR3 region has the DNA TGTGCCAGTAGTACGAGGGGGTTGGACACTGAAGCTTTCTTT. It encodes CASSTRGLDTEAFF.

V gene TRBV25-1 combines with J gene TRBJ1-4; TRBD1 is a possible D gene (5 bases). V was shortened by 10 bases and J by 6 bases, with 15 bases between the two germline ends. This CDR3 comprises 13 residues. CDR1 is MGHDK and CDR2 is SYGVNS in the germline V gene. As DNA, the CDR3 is TGTGCCACCCAGACAGATACTTATGAAAAACTGTTTTTT. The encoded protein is CATQTDTYEKLFF.

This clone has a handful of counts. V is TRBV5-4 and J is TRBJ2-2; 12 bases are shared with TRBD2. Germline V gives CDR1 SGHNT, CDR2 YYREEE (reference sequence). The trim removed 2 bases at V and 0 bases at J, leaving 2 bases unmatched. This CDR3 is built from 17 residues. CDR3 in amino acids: CASSFTSGRTNTGELFF. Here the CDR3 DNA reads TGTGCCAGCAGCTTTACTAGCGGGAGGACGAACACCGGGGAGCTGTTTTTT.

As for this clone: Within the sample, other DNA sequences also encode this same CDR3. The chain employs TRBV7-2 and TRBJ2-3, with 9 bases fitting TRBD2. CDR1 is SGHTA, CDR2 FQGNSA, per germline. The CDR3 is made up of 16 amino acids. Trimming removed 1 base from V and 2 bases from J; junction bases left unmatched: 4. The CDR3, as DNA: TGTGCCAGCAGCTTAGTGGCTAGCGGGACCACAGATACGCAGTATTTT. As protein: CASSLVASGTTDTQYF.

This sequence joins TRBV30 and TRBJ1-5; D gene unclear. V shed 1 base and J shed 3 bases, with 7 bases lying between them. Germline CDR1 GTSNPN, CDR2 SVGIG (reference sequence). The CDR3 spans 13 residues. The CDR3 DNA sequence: TGTGCCTGGAGTGACGGGTACAATCAGCCCCAGCATTTT. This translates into CAWSDGYNQPQHF. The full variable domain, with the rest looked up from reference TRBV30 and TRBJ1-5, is SQTIHQWPATLVQPVGSPLSLECTVEGTSNPNLYWYRQAAGRGLQLLFYSVGIGQISSEVPQNLSASRPQDRQFILSSKKLLLSDSGFYLCAWSDGYNQPQHFGDGTRLSIL.

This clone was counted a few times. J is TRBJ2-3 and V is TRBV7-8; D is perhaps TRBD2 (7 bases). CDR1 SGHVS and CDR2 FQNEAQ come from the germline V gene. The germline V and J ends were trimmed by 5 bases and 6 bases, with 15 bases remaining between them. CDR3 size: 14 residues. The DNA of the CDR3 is TGTGCCAGCAGCACGTGGGGGCGGGGGGATACGCAGTATTTT. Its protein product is CASSTWGRGDTQYF.